Below, one T cell receptor (beta chain) is given with its context. The sample comes from a study of blood T cell repertoires in COVID-19. In the study overall: There were acute and convalescent COVID-19 samples, and they came from the United States, Italy and Spain.

Per the authors' pipeline: How many nucleated cells were present was estimated from reference gene primer amplification. Measured with immunoSEQ multiplex PCR; TCRdb has only the in-frame clones, and not every one. From that table come the V and J calls and clone size; the DNA was used to work out D and trimming. In the table there are about 48,000 clones, roughly 77% of which are singletons. V was clipped by 3 bases and J by 7 bases; unmatched bases: 7. The CDR3 runs to 14 residues. Per the germline V gene, CDR1 is LGHNA and CDR2 is YSLEER. The V call is TRBV4-3, the J call TRBJ1-2; 8 bases line up with TRBD1. Material: peripheral blood. This TCR derives from a human donor with active or convalescent COVID-19. The donor label of this sample is uncertain. In DNA form, the CDR3 reads TGCGCCAGCAGCCAGGCCGACAGGGGAGGTGGCTACACCTTC. This codes for CASSQADRGGGYTF.